Shown below are 15 T cell receptor beta chains from a single sample sequenced in a study of T cells in localized non-small cell lung cancer. Produced via immunoSEQ multiplex PCR; TCRdb's table is partial and in-frame only. This table has roughly 2,800 clones, almost 25% appearing once. This specimen was lung tumor tissue, taken before any cancer treatment. Receptor source: a man aged 40 to 75 with stage I squamous cell lung carcinoma.

V is TRBV15 and J is TRBJ2-5; 9 bases fit TRBD1. Germline-derived CDR1 and CDR2 are LNHNV and YYDKDF (reference sequence). With V trimmed by 0 bases and J by 0 bases, 2 bases remained unmatched. The CDR3 is 16 residues long. The CDR3 coding sequence is TGTGCCACCAGCAGAGATGACAGGGGGTACCAAGAGACCCAGTACTTC. Amino acid sequence: CATSRDDRGYQETQYF. The variable domain in full, with the rest retrieved from reference TRBV15 and TRBJ2-5, is DAMVIQNPRYQVTQFGKPVTLSCSQTLNHNVMYWYQQKSSQAPKLLFHYYDKDFNNEADTPDNFQSRRPNTSFCFLDIRSPGLGDTAMYLCATSRDDRGYQETQYFGPGTRLLVL.

This clone was counted between two and nine times. V is TRBV9 and J is TRBJ2-5, with 10 bases lining up with TRBD1. The CDR3 runs to 15 residues. The germline V gene has CDR1 SGDLS and CDR2 YYNGEE. After removal of 5 bases from V and 4 bases from J, the junction contained 8 bases not matched to a gene. The chain's CDR3 is CASSEARDRGETQYF. CDR3 nucleotides: TGTGCCAGCAGTGAAGCTCGGGACAGGGGAGAGACCCAGTACTTC.

This clone was observed a few times. This chain connects TRBV30 to TRBJ1-1; no clear D gene. In germline, CDR1 is GTSNPN, CDR2 SVGIG (reference sequence). The CDR3 has 13 amino acids. V lost 4 bases and J lost 0, with 9 bases in between. The CDR3 DNA sequence: TGTGCCTGGACCACAGCTTTGAACACTGAAGCTTTCTTT. This codes for CAWTTALNTEAFF. Complete variable domain (other parts from reference TRBV30 and TRBJ1-1): SQTIHQWPATLVQPVGSPLSLECTVEGTSNPNLYWYRQAAGRGLQLLFYSVGIGQISSEVPQNLSASRPQDRQFILSSKKLLLSDSGFYLCAWTTALNTEAFFGQGTRLTVV.

Judged by abundance, this clone is medium-sized (0.01 to 0.1%). The genes are TRBV11-3 and TRBJ2-1; 10 bases agree with TRBD2. CDR1 and CDR2 (germline): SGHNT, YENEEA. This CDR3 spans 19 amino acids. The trim removed 3 bases at V and 0 bases at J, leaving 11 bases unmatched. In DNA form, the CDR3 reads TGTGCCAGCAGCTTGGCCGGTAGCGGGGGGCTTGGCTCCTACAATGAGCAGTTCTTC. Translating gives CASSLAGSGGLGSYNEQFF.

This clone counts as large. This sequence joins TRBV15 and TRBJ1-1; the D is unclear. Germline V gene sequence: CDR1 LNHNV, CDR2 YYDKDF (reference sequence). The CDR3 consists of 14 residues. The V end was cut by 3 bases, the J end by 3 bases, with 11 bases between. This CDR3 is CATSSPTGYTEAFF. For the CDR3, the DNA is TGTGCCACCAGCAGCCCGACCGGATACACTGAAGCTTTCTTT.

The chain employs TRBV29-1 and TRBJ2-3; 9 bases fit TRBD1. CDR3 length: 14 residues. Germline V lookup: CDR1 SQVTM, CDR2 ANQGSEA. The ends lost 7 bases at V and 5 bases at J; junction bases unmatched: 10. The CDR3 here is CSAAAGTGRDTQYF. Written as DNA, the CDR3 is TGCAGCGCTGCCGCCGGGACAGGGAGAGATACGCAGTATTTT.

This rearrangement joins TRBV11-3 to TRBJ1-5; 11 bases are a match to TRBD1. The CDR3 totals 19 residues. Germline CDR1 and CDR2: SGHNT and YENEEA. Unmatched junction bases numbered 12, after V lost 5 bases and J lost 0 bases. The CDR3 reads CASSLYGTGGVNSNQPQHF. CDR3 sequence (DNA): TGTGCCAGCAGCCTATATGGGACAGGGGGAGTTAATAGCAATCAGCCCCAGCATTTT.

With regard to this clone: Within the sample, other DNA sequences also encode this same CDR3. This chain connects TRBV5-1 to TRBJ1-3, with D unclear. The germline V and J ends were trimmed by 0 bases and 0 bases, with 4 bases remaining between them. CDR1 SGHRS and CDR2 YFSETQ come from the germline V gene. CDR3 length: 14 residues. The CDR3, as DNA: TGCGCCAGCAGCTTGGAGGGCTCTGGAAACACCATATATTTT. Translation gives CASSLEGSGNTIYF.

By its share, this clone is medium-sized. V is TRBV6-8 and J is TRBJ1-2; TRBD1 agrees at 12 bases. The V gene's germline CDR1 is MNHGY and CDR2 SAAAGT. This CDR3 is 18 amino acids long. After removal of 5 bases from V and 2 bases from J, the junction contained 12 bases not matched to a gene. Written as DNA, the CDR3 is TGTGCCAGCAGTCGGGACAGGGGGCAAAGAATTGGGAACTATGGCTACACCTTC. The encoded protein is CASSRDRGQRIGNYGYTF.

This clone was counted between two and nine times. The chain has TRBV18 and TRBJ2-5; perhaps TRBD2 as D (7 bases). Between the trimmed V and J ends, which lost 3 bases and 5 bases, there was a span of 16 bases. The length of the CDR3 is 15 residues. Germline V gene sequence: CDR1 KGHSH, CDR2 LQKENI. The CDR3 bases are TGTGCCAGCTCACCCCCCGCGGGGGCAGGGGAGACCCAGTACTTC. This encodes CASSPPAGAGETQYF.

This chain uses TRBV28 with TRBJ1-2; TRBD1 is a possible D gene (5 bases). The germline V and J ends were trimmed by 3 bases and 4 bases, with 15 bases remaining between them. This CDR3 has 15 amino acids. Germline V gene data show CDR1 as MDHEN and CDR2 as SYDVKM. The CDR3 nucleotides read TGTGCCAGCAGTTTTTCGTCGCAGGGACCCTATGGCTACACCTTC. Amino acids: CASSFSSQGPYGYTF.

This clone is judged large. This chain uses TRBV19 with TRBJ2-6; tentatively, D is TRBD1 (6 bases). The CDR3 is 16 amino acids. V was cut by 6 bases and J by 0 bases, with 12 bases left in between. The germline V gene has CDR1 LNHDA and CDR2 SQIVND (reference sequence). This chain's CDR3 is CASRKQGNSGANVLTF. The DNA of the CDR3 is TGTGCCAGTAGAAAACAGGGAAACTCTGGGGCCAACGTCCTGACTTTC.

V and J are TRBV6-8 and TRBJ1-2; D remains unclear. Trimming stripped 0 bases from V and 0 bases from J, with 8 bases between. The germline gives CDR1 MNHGY, CDR2 SAAAGT. CDR3 length: 15 amino acids. The CDR3 sequence is CASSYSWSANYGYTF. The CDR3 DNA reads as TGTGCCAGCAGTTACTCATGGTCAGCTAACTATGGCTACACCTTC.

The genes are TRBV5-1 and TRBJ2-7; 10 nucleotides align to TRBD2. The germline V gene has CDR1 SGHRS and CDR2 YFSETQ. The CDR3 is 14 amino acids. The J segment lost 5 bases and the V segment lost 2 bases, leaving 4 bases of the junction unmatched. The CDR3 nucleotides are TGCGCCAGCAGCTTAACAGCGGGGGGGCACGAGCAGTACTTC. This sequence encodes CASSLTAGGHEQYF.

J is TRBJ2-5 and V is TRBV12-2; the listed D gene, TRBD2, was not tested against the DNA. TRBV12-2 is a pseudogene segment. The CDR3 covers 14 residues. CDR3 in amino acids: CASRLAGGQETQYF. CDR3 nucleotide sequence: TGTGCAAGTCGCTTAGCGGGGGGGCAAGAGACCCAGTACTTC.